This record concerns one T cell receptor beta chain sequence. Its target is not known. The J segment lost 10 bases and the V segment lost 3 bases, leaving 10 bases of the junction unmatched. The CDR3 sequence is 14 residues long. CDR1 is SGDLS, CDR2 YYNGEE, per germline. This specimen comes from a study of cytomegalovirus exposure and HLA in healthy donors. The PCR made use of 60 Vbeta and 13 Jbeta primers. Libraries were prepared by immunoSEQ multiplex PCR; TCRdb keeps only in-frame clonotypes and omits some of them. The repertoire consists of some 130,000 clones, with approximately 80% occurring once and the leading ten covering more than 0.95%. Study observations and caveats: Later analysis showed TCR association rates varying by HLA locus, highest for DRB1 and lowest for HLA-C. About 180 TCR beta chains were listed as cytomegalovirus-associated.

V is TRBV9 and J is TRBJ2-1; 7 nucleotides match TRBD1. The source material was PBMCs. The clonotype was recovered from a man aged 50-60 years in good health and CMV-seronegative. The CDR3 loop is CASSESDRRGEQFF. CDR3 DNA: TGTGCCAGCAGCGAGTCGGACAGGCGAGGAGAGCAGTTCTTC.